Presented here are 8 T cell receptor beta chains from one specimen sequenced in a study of T cells in localized non-small cell lung cancer. The protocol was immunoSEQ multiplex PCR, while the TCRdb copy is restricted to in-frame clones and leaves out a portion. This sample has tens of thousands of clones, with approximately 87% found just once. The specimen comprised peripheral blood, sampled before any cancer treatment. These receptors all come from a woman aged 40 to 75 with stage I lung adenocarcinoma.

V and J are TRBV7-3 and TRBJ2-2, with 11 bases that match TRBD1. From germline, CDR1 is SGHTA and CDR2 FQGTGA. The CDR3 length is 15 residues. After removal of 5 bases from V and 6 bases from J, the junction contained 5 bases not matched to a gene. CDR3 protein: CASSHGTGGAGELFF. The CDR3 coding sequence is TGTGCCAGCAGCCATGGGACAGGGGGAGCCGGGGAGCTGTTTTTT.

The chain recombines TRBV9 with TRBJ2-1; 7 positions match TRBD2. The germline V gene encodes CDR1 SGDLS and CDR2 YYNGEE. The trim removed 3 bases at V and 2 bases at J, leaving 5 bases unmatched. The CDR3 extends over 15 amino acids. CDR3 DNA sequence: TGTGCCAGCAGCGGAGGGGAGGGGACCTACAATGAGCAGTTCTTC. It yields the protein CASSGGEGTYNEQFF.

The V and J genes are TRBV11-2 and TRBJ2-2; D is perhaps TRBD2 (6 bases). From germline, CDR1 is SGHAT and CDR2 FQNNGV. The length of the CDR3 is 17 residues. Trimming shortened V by 5 bases and J by 9 bases, and 25 bases separated the two germline ends. CDR3 sequence: CASSLSPNLREIRELFF. DNA of the CDR3: TGTGCCAGCAGCCTCAGCCCAAACCTCCGGGAGATCAGGGAGCTGTTTTTT.

The chain combines TRBV10-2 with TRBJ1-3, with D unclear. The CDR3 is made up of 11 amino acids. V was shortened by 7 bases and J by 7 bases, with 8 bases between the two germline ends. CDR1 WSHSY and CDR2 SAAADI come from the germline V gene. Here the CDR3 DNA reads TGCGCCAGCATAAAGGGCAACACCATATATTTT. It codes for CASIKGNTIYF.

J is TRBJ1-1 and V is TRBV7-3, with a tentative D call TRBD1 (6 bases). Trimming removed 5 bases at V and 4 bases at J, with 14 bases between. The CDR3 contains 14 residues. The germline CDR1 and CDR2 sequences are SGHTA and FQGTGA. For the CDR3, the DNA is TGTGCCAGCAGCCAGTTGGGGACAAGCACTGAAGCTTTCTTT. Amino acids: CASSQLGTSTEAFF. The entire variable domain, with the rest obtained from reference TRBV7-3 and TRBJ1-1, is as follows: GAGVSQTPSNKVTEKGKYVELRCDPISGHTALYWYRQSLGQGPEFLIYFQGTGAADDSGLPNDRFFAVRPEGSVSTLKIQRTERGDSAVYLCASSQLGTSTEAFFGQGTRLTVV.

This rearrangement joins TRBV4-3 to TRBJ2-6; weak D call: TRBD1 (6 bases). V was trimmed by 5 bases and J by 0 bases, leaving 14 bases between them. Per the germline V gene, CDR1 is LGHNA and CDR2 is YSLEER. The CDR3 is 17 amino acids. CDR3 protein: CASSFTGIDSGANVLTF. CDR3 nucleotide sequence: TGCGCCAGCAGCTTCACAGGGATTGACTCTGGGGCCAACGTCCTGACTTTC.

This chain uses TRBV10-2 with TRBJ2-5; no reliable D call. From germline, CDR1 is WSHSY and CDR2 SAAADI. V lost 0 bases and J lost 5, with 10 bases in between. The CDR3 loop spans 14 amino acids. The CDR3 protein is CASSESSGRETQYF. CDR3 nucleotide sequence: TGCGCCAGCAGTGAGTCGTCCGGAAGGGAGACCCAGTACTTC.

A single count supports this clone. The gene calls are TRBV7-2 and TRBJ2-7; the match to TRBD1 covers 9 bases. CDR1 SGHTA and CDR2 FQGNSA come from the germline V gene. CDR3 length equals 15 residues. J was trimmed by 5 bases and V by 4 bases; bases with no gene match: 9. The CDR3 region is CASSSSGQGTHEQYF. In nucleotides, the CDR3 is TGTGCCAGCAGCTCCTCGGGACAGGGCACCCACGAGCAGTACTTC. The full variable domain, rest sourced from reference TRBV7-2 and TRBJ2-7, is GAGVSQSPSNKVTEKGKDVELRCDPISGHTALYWYRQSLGQGLEFLIYFQGNSAPDKSGLPSDRFSAERTGGSVSTLTIQRTQQEDSAVYLCASSSSGQGTHEQYFGPGTRLTVT.